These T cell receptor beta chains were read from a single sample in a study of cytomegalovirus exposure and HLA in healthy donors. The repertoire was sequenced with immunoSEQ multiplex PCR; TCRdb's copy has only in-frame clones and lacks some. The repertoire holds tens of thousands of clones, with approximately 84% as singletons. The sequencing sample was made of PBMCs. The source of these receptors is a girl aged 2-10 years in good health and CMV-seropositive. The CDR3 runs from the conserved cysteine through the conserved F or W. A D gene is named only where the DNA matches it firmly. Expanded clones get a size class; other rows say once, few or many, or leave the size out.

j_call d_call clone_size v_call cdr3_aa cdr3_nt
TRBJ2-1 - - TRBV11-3 CASSLGASVWDEQFF TGTGCCAGCAGCTTAGGGGCTAGCGTCTGGGATGAGCAGTTCTTC
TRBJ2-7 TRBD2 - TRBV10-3 CAASAGAHEQYF TGTGCCGCCTCAGCGGGAGCTCACGAGCAGTACTTC
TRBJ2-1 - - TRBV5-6 CASTRGAYNEQFF TGTGCCAGCACCAGGGGGGCCTACAATGAGCAGTTCTTC
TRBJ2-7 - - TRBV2 CASSDSGQFLEQYF TGTGCCAGCAGTGACTCCGGACAGTTCCTCGAGCAGTACTTC
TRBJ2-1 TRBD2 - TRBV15 CATLAGVGGGEQFF TGTGCCACCTTAGCGGGAGTCGGGGGTGGTGAGCAGTTCTTC
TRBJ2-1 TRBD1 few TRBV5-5 CASSHKPSGQGSNEQFF TGTGCCAGCAGCCACAAACCCTCGGGACAGGGGTCCAATGAGCAGTTCTTC
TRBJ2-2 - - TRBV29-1 CSVRDREAGELFF TGCAGCGTTCGCGACAGGGAGGCCGGGGAGCTGTTTTTT
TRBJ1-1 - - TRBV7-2 CASSSWGGAEAFF TGTGCCAGCAGCTCCTGGGGGGGAGCCGAAGCTTTCTTT
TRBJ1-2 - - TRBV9 CASKGQRYGYTF TGTGCCAGCAAAGGACAGCGCTATGGCTACACCTTC
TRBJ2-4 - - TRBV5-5 CASSLGGGTINIQYF TGTGCCAGCAGTCTAGGTGGGGGGACGATAAACATTCAGTACTTC
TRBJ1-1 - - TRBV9 CASSVAGVNTEAFF TGTGCCAGCAGCGTAGCGGGGGTTAACACTGAAGCTTTCTTT
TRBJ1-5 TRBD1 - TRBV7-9 CASSLESGTGLSNQPQHF TGTGCCAGCAGCTTAGAAAGCGGGACAGGCCTAAGCAATCAGCCCCAGCATTTT
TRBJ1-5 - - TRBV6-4 CASSEQSSNQPQHF TGTGCCAGCAGTGAACAGAGTAGCAATCAGCCCCAGCATTTT
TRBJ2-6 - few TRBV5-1 CASSQQGPGANVLTF TGCGCCAGCAGTCAACAGGGACCTGGGGCCAACGTCCTGACTTTC
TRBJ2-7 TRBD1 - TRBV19 CASSPQGAGEQYF TGTGCCAGTAGTCCACAGGGGGCGGGAGAGCAGTACTTC
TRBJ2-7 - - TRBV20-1 CRPEGRYEQYF TGCAGGCCCGAAGGGAGATACGAGCAGTACTTC
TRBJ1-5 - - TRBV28 CASRGRVLRGNQPQHF TGTGCCAGCAGAGGCAGGGTCCTTAGGGGCAATCAGCCCCAGCATTTT
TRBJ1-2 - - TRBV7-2 CASSLAAVKPYGYTF TGTGCCAGCAGCTTAGCGGCAGTTAAACCCTATGGCTACACCTTC
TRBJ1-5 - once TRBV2 CASSSIPGPQHF TGTGCCAGCAGTTCAATTCCGGGGCCCCAGCATTTT
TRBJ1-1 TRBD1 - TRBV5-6 CASSPDRATEAFF TGTGCCAGCAGCCCCGACAGGGCCACTGAAGCTTTCTTT
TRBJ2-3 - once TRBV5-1 CASSFSSGTDTQYF TGCGCCAGCAGCTTCTCGAGTGGTACAGATACGCAGTATTTT
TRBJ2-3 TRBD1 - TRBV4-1 CASSQKGTGGTDTQYF TGCGCCAGCAGCCAAAAAGGGACAGGGGGCACAGATACGCAGTATTTT
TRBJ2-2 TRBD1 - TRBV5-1 CASSLGKGQVNTGELFF TGCGCCAGCAGCTTGGGAAAGGGACAGGTGAACACCGGGGAGCTGTTTTTT
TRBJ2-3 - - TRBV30 CAWSVAAGTPDTQYF TGTGCCTGGAGTGTCGCTGCGGGGACGCCAGATACGCAGTATTTT
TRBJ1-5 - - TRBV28 CASSPIHQPQHF TGTGCCAGCAGTCCAATTCATCAGCCCCAGCATTTT
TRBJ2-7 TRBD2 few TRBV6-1 CASRTSGYYEQYF TGTGCCAGCAGAACTAGCGGTTACTACGAGCAGTACTTC
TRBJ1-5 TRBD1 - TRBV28 CASSSGGQPQHF TGTGCCAGCAGTTCAGGGGGTCAGCCCCAGCATTTT
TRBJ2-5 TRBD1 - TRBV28 CASTPGRGWETQYF TGTGCCAGCACGCCGGGCAGGGGGTGGGAGACCCAGTACTTC
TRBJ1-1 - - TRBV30 CAWSKGQGYTEAFF TGTGCCTGGAGCAAGGGGCAGGGCTACACTGAAGCTTTCTTT
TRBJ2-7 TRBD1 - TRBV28 CASSPWTGGDEQYF TGTGCCAGCAGTCCTTGGACAGGGGGCGACGAGCAGTACTTC
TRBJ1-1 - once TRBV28 CASTKHTEAFF TGTGCCAGCACCAAGCACACTGAAGCTTTCTTT
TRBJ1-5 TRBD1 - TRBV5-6 CASSYTGTVNQPQHF TGTGCCAGCAGCTATACCGGGACAGTCAATCAGCCCCAGCATTTT
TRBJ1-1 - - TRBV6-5 CASSQSWGRTFF TGTGCCAGCAGTCAAAGCTGGGGGCGAACTTTCTTT
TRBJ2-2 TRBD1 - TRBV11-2 CASSPQHRGQGGSGELFF TGTGCCAGCAGCCCCCAGCACCGGGGACAGGGGGGTTCCGGGGAGCTGTTTTTT
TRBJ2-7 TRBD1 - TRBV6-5 CATSGTGDYEQYF TGTGCCACCTCCGGGACAGGGGACTACGAGCAGTACTTC
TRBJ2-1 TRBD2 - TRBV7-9 CASGPQTGGSYNEQFF TGTGCCAGCGGTCCGCAAACGGGGGGATCCTACAATGAGCAGTTCTTC
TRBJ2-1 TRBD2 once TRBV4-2 CASSQDRAGYNEQFF TGTGCCAGCAGCCAAGACCGAGCGGGGTACAATGAGCAGTTCTTC
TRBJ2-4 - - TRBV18 CASSRTDPTGMTKNIQYF TGTGCCAGCTCACGGACAGACCCGACGGGGATGACCAAAAACATTCAGTACTTC
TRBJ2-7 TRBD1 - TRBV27 CASSSGTGSQREYF TGTGCCAGCAGTTCCGGGACAGGGAGCCAACGAGAGTACTTC
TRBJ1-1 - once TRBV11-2 CASSLVGGTEAFF TGTGCCAGCAGCTTAGTGGGGGGCACTGAAGCTTTCTTT
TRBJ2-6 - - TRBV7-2 CASSLKQGSGANVLTF TGTGCCAGCAGCCTAAAACAGGGCTCTGGGGCCAACGTCCTGACTTTC
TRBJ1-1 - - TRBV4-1 CASSFGGVMNTEAFF TGCGCCAGCAGCTTCGGGGGGGTGATGAACACTGAAGCTTTCTTT
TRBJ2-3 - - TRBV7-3 CASSLQGMGTDTQYF TGTGCCAGCAGCTTACAGGGGATGGGGACAGATACGCAGTATTTT
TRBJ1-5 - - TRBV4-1 CASSQDKDGSQPQHF TGCGCCAGCAGCCAAGACAAGGACGGGAGTCAGCCCCAGCATTTT
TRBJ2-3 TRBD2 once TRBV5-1 CASSLAPSSGRAGDTQYF TGCGCCAGCAGCTTGGCCCCTTCTAGCGGGAGGGCCGGAGATACGCAGTATTTT
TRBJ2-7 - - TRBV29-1 CSVESFAGRTYEQYF TGCAGCGTTGAATCTTTCGCGGGGAGAACCTACGAGCAGTACTTC
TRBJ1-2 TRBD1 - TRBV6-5 CASRLTIGQGGYTF TGTGCCAGCAGACTGACTATAGGACAGGGTGGCTACACCTTC
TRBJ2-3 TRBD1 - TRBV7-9 CASSKGQALFSTQYF TGTGCCAGCAGCAAGGGACAGGCACTCTTTAGCACGCAGTATTTT
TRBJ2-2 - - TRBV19 CASSPTLPGELFF TGTGCCAGTAGTCCCACTCTCCCCGGGGAGCTGTTTTTT
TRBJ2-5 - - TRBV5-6 CASRLGSQQETQYF TGTGCCAGCAGGCTCGGGAGCCAGCAAGAGACCCAGTACTTC
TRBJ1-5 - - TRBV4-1 CASSQPGDQPQHF TGCGCCAGCAGCCAACCAGGGGATCAGCCCCAGCATTTT
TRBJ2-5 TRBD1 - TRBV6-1 CASSATGEWETQYF TGTGCCAGCAGTGCGACAGGGGAATGGGAGACCCAGTACTTC
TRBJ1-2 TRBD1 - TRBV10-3 CAISELTGNYGYTF TGTGCCATCAGTGAGCTGACAGGGAACTATGGCTACACCTTC
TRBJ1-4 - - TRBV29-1 CSVFLTNEKLFF TGCAGCGTTTTCCTCACTAATGAAAAACTGTTTTTT
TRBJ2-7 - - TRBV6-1 CASSEITSYEQYF TGTGCCAGCAGTGAAATCACTTCCTACGAGCAGTACTTC
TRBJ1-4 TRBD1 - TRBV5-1 CASSQPGQNNEKLFF TGCGCCAGCAGCCAACCGGGACAGAATAATGAAAAACTGTTTTTT
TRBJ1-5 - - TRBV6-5 CASSPRVGQPQHF TGTGCCAGCAGTCCGAGGGTTGGGCAGCCCCAGCATTTT
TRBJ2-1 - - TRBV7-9 CASSHPGNEQFF TGTGCCAGCAGCCACCCAGGTAATGAGCAGTTCTTC
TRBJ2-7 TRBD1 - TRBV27 CASSLSGTAYEQYF TGTGCCAGCAGTTTATCCGGGACAGCTTACGAGCAGTACTTC
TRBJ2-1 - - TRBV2 CASSDRPFRGNLNEQFF TGTGCCAGCAGTGATAGACCCTTTAGAGGAAATTTGAATGAGCAGTTCTTC